This is a list of T cell receptor beta chains from one sample in a study of blood T cell repertoires in COVID-19. Repertoires were generated with immunoSEQ multiplex PCR, while TCRdb's copy carries only in-frame clones and drops some. This sample has more than 35,000 clones, with around 90% found just once. The sequenced sample was peripheral blood. These receptor sequences come from a woman aged 25 to 39 in a cohort sampled during active COVID-19. The CDR3 runs from the conserved cysteine through the conserved F or W. Clone size is given for some rows only: seen once, a few or many times, or a class if the clone is expanded.

>NA|TRBV6-2/TRBV6-3
CASSLAGEPSYEQYF
>NA|TRBV24-1
CATSDPSLTSNSYNEQFF
>NA|TRBV7-2
CASSARRDRGAGSPLHF
>NA|TRBV18
CASSPPNDNEQYF
>NA|TRBV14
CASSQARASGYTF
>NA|TRBV3-1/TRBV3-2
CASSREVRGTEAFF
>NA|TRBV19
CASSIAGSLYEQYF
>NA|TRBV18
CASSPRRQRNEKLFF
>NA|TRBV19
CASSKGLAGFDEQFF
>NA|TRBV28
CASSSRIEQYF
>once|TRBV7-8
CASSSGASTDTQYF
>NA|TRBV5-1
CARSLAGGAGTEAFF
>once|TRBV5-1
CASSLGEYNEQFF
>NA|TRBV7-4
CASSLSRLAGIPDTQYF
>few|TRBV10-3
CAISRTSRNTGELFF
>once|TRBV4-1
CASSRQGDGDEQFF
>once|TRBV12-3/TRBV12-4
CASSPGTPYEQYF
>NA|TRBV7-9
CASSAARTEAFF
>NA|TRBV18
CASSPLLRVDTGELFF
>NA|TRBV5-8
CASSPMTGLVSPEQYF
>few|TRBV7-2
CASRAGLGAKNIQYF
>NA|TRBV7-3
CASSPQANYGYTF
>once|TRBV19
CATSLRDRGVTGELFF
>NA|TRBV11-2
CASSPSLTSAAYQETQYF
>few|TRBV6-4
CASSDSGSSYNEQFF
>once|TRBV27
CASSLDRGTYNEQFF
>NA|TRBV30
CAWSVPGLAANTGELFF
>NA|TRBV5-6
CASSLDRDSYEQYF
>once|TRBV9
CASSPSGGEQFF
>NA|TRBV28
CASSLQDWHEQFF
>once|TRBV7-2
CASSQGVHEKLFF
>NA|TRBV5-1
CASSLKVSQFNTEAFF
>NA|TRBV24-1
CATSDLNSGEQFF
>NA|TRBV6-7
CASSYSNQGNQPQHF
>NA|TRBV6-6
CASSYNSGPYEQYF
>NA|TRBV19
CATQRQGYEQFF
>NA|TRBV28
CASSSRTSGRGFPYNEQFF
>NA|TRBV6-5
CASTVTAYSNQPQHF
>NA|TRBV5-1
CASSSGQATGNTIYF
>NA|TRBV19
CASSPQGQAQGTEAFF
>NA|TRBV19
CASSIVPGGRMETQYF
>NA|TRBV7-2
CASSLHSGMINYNEQFF
>NA|TRBV6-5
CASSYSWTGEGDGAFF
>NA|TRBV29-1
CSVEQAYYNSPLHF
>NA|TRBV3-1/TRBV3-2
CASSSGQGPNEKLFF
>once|TRBV11-3
CASSYLRGEQYF
>NA|TRBV14
CASSPPPGYGYTF
>NA|TRBV28
CASSLWSGGVRDEKLFF
>NA|TRBV2
CASRASDRGNQPQHF
>NA|TRBV11-2
CASSLGLAGDWNEQFF
>NA|TRBV5-8
CASSLQGGDSGNTIYF